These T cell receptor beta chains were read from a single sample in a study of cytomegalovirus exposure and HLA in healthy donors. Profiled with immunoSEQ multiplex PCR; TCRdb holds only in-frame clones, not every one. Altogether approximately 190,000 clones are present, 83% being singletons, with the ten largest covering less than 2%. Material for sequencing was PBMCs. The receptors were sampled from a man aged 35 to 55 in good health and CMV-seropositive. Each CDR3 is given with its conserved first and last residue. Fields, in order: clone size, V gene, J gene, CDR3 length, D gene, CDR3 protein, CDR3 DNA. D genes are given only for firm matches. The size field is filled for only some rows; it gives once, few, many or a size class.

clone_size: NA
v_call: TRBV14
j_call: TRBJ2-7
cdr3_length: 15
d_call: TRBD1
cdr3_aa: CASSEQGLSPYEQYF
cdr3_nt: TGTGCCAGCAGCGAACAGGGGCTCTCGCCGTACGAGCAGTACTTC

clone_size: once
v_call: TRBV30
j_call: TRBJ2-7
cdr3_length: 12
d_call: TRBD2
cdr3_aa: CAWTSGAYEQYF
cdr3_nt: TGTGCCTGGACTAGCGGAGCCTACGAGCAGTACTTC

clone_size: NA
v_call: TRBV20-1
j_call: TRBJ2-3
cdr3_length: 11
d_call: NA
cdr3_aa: CSAKIADTQYF
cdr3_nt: TGCAGTGCTAAGATAGCAGATACGCAGTATTTT

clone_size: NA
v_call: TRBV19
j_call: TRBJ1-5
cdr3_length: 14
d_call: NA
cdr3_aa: CASSLGQPNQPQHF
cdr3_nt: TGTGCCAGTAGTCTCGGACAGCCCAATCAGCCCCAGCATTTT

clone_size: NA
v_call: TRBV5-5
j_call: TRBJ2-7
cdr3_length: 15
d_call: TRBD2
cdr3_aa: CASSLRTSGTYEQYF
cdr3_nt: TGTGCCAGCAGCTTGAGAACTAGCGGGACGTACGAGCAGTACTTC

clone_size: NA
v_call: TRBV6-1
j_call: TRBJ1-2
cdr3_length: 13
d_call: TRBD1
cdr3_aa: CASRTGLFYGYTF
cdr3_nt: TGTGCCAGCAGGACAGGGCTATTCTATGGCTACACCTTC

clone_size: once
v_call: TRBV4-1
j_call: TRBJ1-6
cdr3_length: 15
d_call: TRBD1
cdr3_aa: CASSQETGFNSPLHF
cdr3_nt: TGCGCCAGCAGCCAGGAGACAGGGTTCAATTCACCCCTCCACTTT

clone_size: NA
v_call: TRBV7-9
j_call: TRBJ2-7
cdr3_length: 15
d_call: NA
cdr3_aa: CASSLGHAGYYEQYF
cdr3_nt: TGTGCCAGCAGCTTAGGCCATGCGGGATACTACGAGCAGTACTTC

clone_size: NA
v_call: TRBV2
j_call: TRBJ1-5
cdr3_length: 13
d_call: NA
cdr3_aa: CASSPWEEQPQHF
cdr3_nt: TGTGCCAGCAGTCCTTGGGAGGAGCAGCCCCAGCATTTT

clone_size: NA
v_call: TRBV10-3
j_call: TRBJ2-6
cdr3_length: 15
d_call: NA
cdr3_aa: CATAFGSSGANVLTF
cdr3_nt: TGTGCCACGGCTTTCGGGTCTTCTGGGGCCAACGTCCTGACTTTC

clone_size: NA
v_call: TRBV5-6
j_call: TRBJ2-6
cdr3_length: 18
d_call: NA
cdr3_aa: CASSLGRQATSGANVLTF
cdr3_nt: TGTGCCAGCAGCTTGGGGAGACAGGCGACCTCTGGGGCCAACGTCCTGACTTTC

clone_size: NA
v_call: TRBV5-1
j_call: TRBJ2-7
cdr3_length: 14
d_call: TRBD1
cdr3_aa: CASSPMGQFSEQYF
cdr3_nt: TGCGCCAGCAGCCCGATGGGACAGTTCTCCGAGCAGTACTTC

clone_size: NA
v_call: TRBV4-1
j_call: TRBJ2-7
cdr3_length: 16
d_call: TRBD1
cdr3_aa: CASSQGQGLSSYEQYF
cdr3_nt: TGCGCCAGCAGCCAGGGACAGGGGTTGAGCTCCTACGAGCAGTACTTC

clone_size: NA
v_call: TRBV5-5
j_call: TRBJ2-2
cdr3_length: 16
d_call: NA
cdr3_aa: CASSDLDREVTGELFF
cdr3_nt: TGTGCCAGCAGCGACCTCGACAGGGAGGTCACCGGGGAGCTGTTTTTT

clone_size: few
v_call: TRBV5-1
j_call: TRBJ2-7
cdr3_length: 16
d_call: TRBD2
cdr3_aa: CASSPGLAGGSYEQYF
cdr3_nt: TGCGCCAGCAGCCCGGGACTAGCGGGAGGCTCCTACGAGCAGTACTTC

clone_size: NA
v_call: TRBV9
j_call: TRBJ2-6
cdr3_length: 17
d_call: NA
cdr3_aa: CASSVATTGAGANVLTF
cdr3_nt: TGTGCCAGCAGCGTAGCTACGACAGGCGCTGGGGCCAACGTCCTGACTTTC

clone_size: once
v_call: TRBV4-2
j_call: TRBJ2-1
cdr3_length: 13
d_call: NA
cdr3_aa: CASSVSAANEQFF
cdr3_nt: TGTGCCAGCTCCGTCTCCGCGGCCAATGAGCAGTTCTTC

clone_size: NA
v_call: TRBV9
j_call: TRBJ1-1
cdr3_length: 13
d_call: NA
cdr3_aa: CASSVGAGTEAFF
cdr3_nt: TGTGCCAGCAGCGTAGGGGCGGGTACTGAAGCTTTCTTT

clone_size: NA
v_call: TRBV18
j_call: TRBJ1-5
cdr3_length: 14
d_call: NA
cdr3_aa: CASSPQGPSQPQHF
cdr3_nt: TGTGCCAGCTCACCACAGGGGCCCAGTCAGCCCCAGCATTTT

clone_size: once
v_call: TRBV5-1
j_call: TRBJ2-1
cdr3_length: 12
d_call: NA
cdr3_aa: CASRPSFDEQFF
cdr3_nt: TGCGCCAGCAGGCCTAGTTTCGATGAGCAGTTCTTC

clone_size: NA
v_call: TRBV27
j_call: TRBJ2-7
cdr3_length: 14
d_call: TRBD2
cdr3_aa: CASSWGREGYEQYF
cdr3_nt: TGTGCCAGCAGTTGGGGGCGGGAGGGCTACGAGCAGTACTTC

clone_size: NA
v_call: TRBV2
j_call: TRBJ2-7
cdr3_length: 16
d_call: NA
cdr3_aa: CASSVDSPKNSYEQYF
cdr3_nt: TGTGCCAGCAGTGTGGACTCTCCGAAAAACTCCTACGAGCAGTACTTC

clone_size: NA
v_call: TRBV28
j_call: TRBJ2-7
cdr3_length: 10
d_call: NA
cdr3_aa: CASSKTATYF
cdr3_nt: TGTGCCAGCAGTAAGACAGCTACATACTTC

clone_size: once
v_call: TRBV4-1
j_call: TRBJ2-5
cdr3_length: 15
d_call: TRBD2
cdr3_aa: CASSQVGGKGETQYF
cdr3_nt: TGCGCCAGCAGCCAAGTGGGAGGGAAGGGGGAGACCCAGTACTTC

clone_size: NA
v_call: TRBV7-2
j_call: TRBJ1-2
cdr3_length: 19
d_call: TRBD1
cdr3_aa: CASSYYLGQGAFSLNGYTF
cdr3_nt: TGTGCCAGCAGCTACTACCTGGGACAGGGGGCGTTCTCTTTAAACGGCTACACCTTC

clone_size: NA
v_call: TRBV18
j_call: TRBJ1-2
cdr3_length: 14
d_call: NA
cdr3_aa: CASSSGGDYYGYTF
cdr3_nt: TGTGCCAGCTCTTCCGGGGGGGACTACTATGGCTACACCTTC

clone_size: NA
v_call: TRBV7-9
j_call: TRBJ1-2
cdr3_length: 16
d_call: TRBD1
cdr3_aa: CASTRDRGHFNYGYTF
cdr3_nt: TGTGCCAGCACCCGAGACAGGGGCCATTTTAACTATGGCTACACCTTC

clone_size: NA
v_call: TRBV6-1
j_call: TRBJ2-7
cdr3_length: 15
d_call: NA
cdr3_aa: CASSEAGTLSYEQYF
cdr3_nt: TGTGCCAGCAGTGAAGCGGGGACACTCTCCTACGAGCAGTACTTC

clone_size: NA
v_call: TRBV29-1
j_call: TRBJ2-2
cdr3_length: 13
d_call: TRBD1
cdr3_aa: CSGDRGNTGELFF
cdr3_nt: TGCAGCGGGGACAGGGGGAACACCGGGGAGCTGTTTTTT

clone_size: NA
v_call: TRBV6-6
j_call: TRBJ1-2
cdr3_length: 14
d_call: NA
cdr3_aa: CASSYSGGNYGYTF
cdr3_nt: TGTGCCAGCAGTTACTCAGGCGGGAACTATGGCTACACCTTC

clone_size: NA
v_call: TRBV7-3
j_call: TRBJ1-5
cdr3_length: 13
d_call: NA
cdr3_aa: CASSSGPNQPQHF
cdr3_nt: TGTGCCAGCAGCTCGGGTCCAAATCAGCCCCAGCATTTT

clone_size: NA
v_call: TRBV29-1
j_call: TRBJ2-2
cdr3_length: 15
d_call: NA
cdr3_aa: CSVHFRTSNTGELFF
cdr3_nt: TGCAGCGTTCACTTCCGGACATCGAACACCGGGGAGCTGTTTTTT

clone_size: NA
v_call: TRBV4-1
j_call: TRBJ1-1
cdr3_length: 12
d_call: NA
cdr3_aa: CASSPGRVRAFF
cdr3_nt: TGCGCCAGCAGTCCCGGCAGGGTTCGAGCTTTCTTT

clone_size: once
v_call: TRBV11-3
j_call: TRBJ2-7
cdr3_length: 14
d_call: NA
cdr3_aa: CASSLGSASHEQYF
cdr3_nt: TGTGCCAGCAGCTTAGGGTCGGCTAGCCACGAGCAGTACTTC

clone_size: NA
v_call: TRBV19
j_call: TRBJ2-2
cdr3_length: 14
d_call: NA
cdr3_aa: CASSMEADTGELFF
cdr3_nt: TGTGCCAGTAGTATGGAGGCAGACACCGGGGAGCTGTTTTTT

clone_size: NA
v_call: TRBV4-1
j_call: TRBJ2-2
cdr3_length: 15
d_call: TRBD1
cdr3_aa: CASSIRQGGTGELFF
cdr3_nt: TGCGCCAGCAGCATTAGACAGGGCGGCACCGGGGAGCTGTTTTTT

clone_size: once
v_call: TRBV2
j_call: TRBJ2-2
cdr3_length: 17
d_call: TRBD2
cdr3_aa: CASSLGLAGMNTGELFF
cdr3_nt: TGTGCCAGCAGTCTAGGACTAGCGGGAATGAACACCGGGGAGCTGTTTTTT

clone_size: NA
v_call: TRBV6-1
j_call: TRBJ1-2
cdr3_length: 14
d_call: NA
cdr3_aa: CASSRTGWDYGYTF
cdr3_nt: TGTGCCAGCAGTCGTACAGGGTGGGACTATGGCTACACCTTC

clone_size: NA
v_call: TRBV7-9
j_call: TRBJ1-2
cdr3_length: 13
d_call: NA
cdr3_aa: CASSPRTVYGYTF
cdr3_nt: TGTGCCAGCAGCCCGCGGACAGTCTATGGCTACACCTTC

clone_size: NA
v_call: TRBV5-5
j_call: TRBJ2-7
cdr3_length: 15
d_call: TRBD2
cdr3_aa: CASSQRGLVPYEQYF
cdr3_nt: TGTGCCAGCAGCCAAAGGGGACTAGTTCCCTACGAGCAGTACTTC

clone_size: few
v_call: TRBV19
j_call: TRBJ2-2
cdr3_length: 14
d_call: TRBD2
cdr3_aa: CASSISGTTGELFF
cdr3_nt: TGTGCCAGTAGTATCAGCGGGACTACCGGGGAGCTGTTTTTT

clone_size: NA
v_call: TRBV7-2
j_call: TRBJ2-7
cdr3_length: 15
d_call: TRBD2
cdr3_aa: CASSSGGSRTYEQYF
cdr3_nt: TGTGCCAGCAGTTCTGGCGGGAGTCGAACCTACGAGCAGTACTTC

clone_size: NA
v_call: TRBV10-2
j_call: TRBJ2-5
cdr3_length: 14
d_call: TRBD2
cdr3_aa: CATKTREVGETQYF
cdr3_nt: TGCGCGACCAAAACCCGGGAGGTAGGAGAGACCCAGTACTTC

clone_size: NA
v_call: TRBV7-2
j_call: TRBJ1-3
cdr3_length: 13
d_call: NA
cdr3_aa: CASSTGSGNTIYF
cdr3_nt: TGTGCCAGCAGTACAGGGTCGGGAAACACCATATATTTT

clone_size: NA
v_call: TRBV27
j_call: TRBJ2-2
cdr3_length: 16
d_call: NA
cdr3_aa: CASSLYIGPNAGELFF
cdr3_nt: TGTGCCAGCAGTTTATATATCGGTCCCAACGCCGGGGAGCTGTTTTTT